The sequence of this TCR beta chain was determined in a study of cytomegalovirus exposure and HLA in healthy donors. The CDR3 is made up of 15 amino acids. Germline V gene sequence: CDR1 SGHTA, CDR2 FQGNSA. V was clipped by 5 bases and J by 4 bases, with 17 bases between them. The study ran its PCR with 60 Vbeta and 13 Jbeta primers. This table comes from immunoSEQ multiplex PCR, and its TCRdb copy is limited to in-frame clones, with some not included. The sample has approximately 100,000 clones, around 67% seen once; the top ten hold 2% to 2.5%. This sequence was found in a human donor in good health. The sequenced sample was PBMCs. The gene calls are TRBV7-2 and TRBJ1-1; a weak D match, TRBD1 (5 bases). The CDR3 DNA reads TGTGCCAGCAGCCCAAGTCTTTCCGGGGGCACTGAAGCTTTCTTT. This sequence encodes CASSPSLSGGTEAFF.